This T cell receptor beta chain was recovered during a study of blood T cell repertoires in COVID-19. Study at large: The cDNA or gDNA used as material had been derived from T cells, B-cell-depleted T cells, or PBMCs.

As handled by the study authors: How many nucleated cells were present was estimated from reference gene primer amplification. Libraries were prepared by immunoSEQ multiplex PCR; TCRdb keeps only in-frame clonotypes and omits some of them. D and trimming come from the DNA, and the V and J calls and clone size come from that table. In the table there are about 72,000 clones, 70% to 90% of which are singletons. J lost 4 bases, V lost 6 bases, and 4 bases had no gene match. From germline, CDR1 is SGHTA and CDR2 FQGTGA. The CDR3 is 14 residues long. The sample was peripheral blood. The clonotype was recovered from a man over 45 with acute or convalescent COVID-19. J is TRBJ2-2 and V is TRBV7-3; 8 bases fit TRBD2. The CDR3 nucleotides read TGTGCCAGCAGGCGCGGGGGGACCACCGGGGAGCTGTTTTTT. Translating gives CASRRGGTTGELFF. Full variable domain (remainder filled in from reference TRBV7-3 and TRBJ2-2): GAGVSQTPSNKVTEKGKYVELRCDPISGHTALYWYRQSLGQGPEFLIYFQGTGAADDSGLPNDRFFAVRPEGSVSTLKIQRTERGDSAVYLCASRRGGTTGELFFGEGSRLTVL.